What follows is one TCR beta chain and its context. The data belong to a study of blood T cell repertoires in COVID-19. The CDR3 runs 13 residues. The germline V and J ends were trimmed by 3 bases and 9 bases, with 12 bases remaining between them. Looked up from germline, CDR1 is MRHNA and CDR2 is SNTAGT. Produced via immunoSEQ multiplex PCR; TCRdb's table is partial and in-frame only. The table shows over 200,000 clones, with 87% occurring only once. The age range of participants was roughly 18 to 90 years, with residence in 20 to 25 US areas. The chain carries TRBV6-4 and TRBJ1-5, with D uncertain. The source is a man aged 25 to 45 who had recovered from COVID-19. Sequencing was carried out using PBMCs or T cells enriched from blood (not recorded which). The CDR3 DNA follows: TGTGCCAGCAGTGAAACGGAGGGAGGGCCCCAGCATTTT. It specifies CASSETEGGPQHF.